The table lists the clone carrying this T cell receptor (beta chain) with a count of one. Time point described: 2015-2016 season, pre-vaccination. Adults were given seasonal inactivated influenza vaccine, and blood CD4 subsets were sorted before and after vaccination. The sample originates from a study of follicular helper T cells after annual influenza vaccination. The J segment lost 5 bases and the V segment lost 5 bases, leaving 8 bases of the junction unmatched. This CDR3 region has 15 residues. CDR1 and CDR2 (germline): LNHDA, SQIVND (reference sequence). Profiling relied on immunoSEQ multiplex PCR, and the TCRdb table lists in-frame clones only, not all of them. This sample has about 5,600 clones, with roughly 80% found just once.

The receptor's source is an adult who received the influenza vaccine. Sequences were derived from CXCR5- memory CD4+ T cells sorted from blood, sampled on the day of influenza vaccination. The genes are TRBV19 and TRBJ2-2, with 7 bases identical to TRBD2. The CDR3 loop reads CASSVLAEGTGELFF. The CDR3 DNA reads TGTGCCAGTAGTGTCCTAGCGGAGGGGACCGGGGAGCTGTTTTTT.